The 32 T cell receptor beta chains reported below all come from one sample, sequenced in a study of blood T cell repertoires in COVID-19 (dated by TCRdb to about 2020). Libraries came from the immunoSEQ multiplex PCR assay. The immuneACCESS repertoire file appears here via TCRdb, limited to in-frame rearrangements. These files lack a portion of the clones; in checked studies, under half of the deficit traces to unresolved V genes, and the cause of the others is not known. The sample table lists 35,000 to 45,000 clones, approximately 80% of them with a count of one. Approximately 15% of the sample rests with the top ten. Sequencing was carried out using peripheral blood. The receptor set was obtained from a man between 70 and 80 years old with acute or convalescent COVID-19.

This chain uses TRBV5-8 with TRBJ1-2; 7 bases are shared with TRBD1. CDR1 is SGHTS, CDR2 YDEGEE, per germline. This CDR3 is 12 amino acids long. V lost 4 bases, J lost 8 bases, and 5 bases stayed unmatched. CDR3 DNA sequence: TGTGCCAGCAGCACCAGGGGGTTCGGCTACACCTTC. Translated, it gives CASSTRGFGYTF. The whole variable domain, filled in from reference TRBV5-8 and TRBJ1-2, reads EAGVTQSPTHLIKTRGQQATLRCSPISGHTSVYWYQQALGLGLQFLLWYDEGEERNRGNFPPRFSGRQFPNYSSELNVNALELEDSALYLCASSTRGFGYTFGSGTRLTVV.

The V and J genes are TRBV6-2 or TRBV6-3 and TRBJ2-5; D perhaps matches TRBD1 (6 bases). The germline CDR1 and CDR2 sequences are MNHEY and SVGEGT. V was clipped by 4 bases and J by 2 bases, with 11 bases between them. The CDR3 runs to 14 residues. The CDR3 DNA follows: TGTGCCAGCAGTTTATATGGACAGCAAGAGACCCAGTACTTC. Protein: CASSLYGQQETQYF.

This sequence joins TRBV27 and TRBJ2-3; TRBD2 agrees at 7 bases. Germline-derived CDR1 and CDR2 are MNHEY and SMNVEV (reference sequence). V gave up 6 bases and J gave up 3 bases; unmatched junction bases: 9. The CDR3 runs to 15 residues. CDR3: CASRSVLAFTDTQYF. CDR3 sequence (DNA): TGTGCCAGCAGATCGGTACTAGCGTTTACAGATACGCAGTATTTT.

This chain connects TRBV6-5 to TRBJ1-5; tentatively, D is TRBD1 (5 bases). Germline-derived CDR1 and CDR2 are MNHEY and SVGAGI. V was pared by 7 bases and J by 5 bases, with 15 bases between. CDR3 length: 14 residues. The CDR3 DNA reads as TGTGCCAGCACCCAAAAGTGGGGGGATCAGCCCCAGCATTTT. This codes for CASTQKWGDQPQHF.

The chain carries TRBV6-4 and TRBJ2-1; D may be TRBD2 (6 bases). This CDR3 region has 15 residues. Trimming cost V 6 bases and J 5 bases, with 17 bases left between them. Germline-derived CDR1 and CDR2 are MRHNA and SNTAGT. The CDR3 loop is CASSIEASVNNEQFF. The CDR3 bases are TGTGCCAGCAGCATCGAGGCTAGCGTAAACAATGAGCAGTTCTTC.

The J gene is TRBJ2-1, the V gene TRBV6-2 or TRBV6-3, with D unresolved. The CDR3 is made up of 12 amino acids. Trimming cost V 2 bases and J 10 bases, with 9 bases left between them. Germline CDR1 MNHEY, CDR2 SVGEGT. As DNA, the CDR3 is TGTGCCAGCAGTTACGCGAGTTGGGAGCAGTTCTTC. Protein: CASSYASWEQFF.

The V gene is TRBV27, the J gene TRBJ2-6; tentatively, D is TRBD1 (5 bases). Trimming stripped 6 bases from V and 2 bases from J, with 11 bases between. Germline assignment: CDR1 MNHEY and CDR2 SMNVEV (reference sequence). CDR3 length: 15 residues. The CDR3 DNA reads as TGTGCCAGCAGCGCAAGGGGTGCTGGGGCCAACGTCCTGACTTTC. Protein: CASSARGAGANVLTF.

V gene TRBV5-1 combines with J gene TRBJ1-3; D gene uncertain. V lost 7 bases, J lost 0 bases, and 8 bases lay in between. CDR3 size: 13 residues. Looked up from germline, CDR1 is SGHRS and CDR2 is YFSETQ. The CDR3 region is CASFFSSGNTIYF. In nucleotides, the CDR3 is TGCGCCAGCTTCTTCTCCTCTGGAAACACCATATATTTT.

The chain links TRBV3-1 (or the pseudogene TRBV3-2) to TRBJ2-7, with D possibly being TRBD1 (6 bases). There are 16 residues in the CDR3. The V gene lost 2 bases and the J gene lost 6 bases, with 20 bases spanning the gap. CDR1 and CDR2 from the germline V gene are LGHDT and YNNKEL (reference sequence). CDR3 DNA sequence: TGTGCCAGCAGCCAAACCCGCAGGGGTTCGGGTGCCGAGCAGTACTTC. Translating it yields CASSQTRRGSGAEQYF.

J is TRBJ1-5 and V is TRBV10-2; weak D call: TRBD1 (5 bases). V was shortened by 6 bases and J by 3 bases, with 18 bases between the two germline ends. Germline V gives CDR1 WSHSY, CDR2 SAAADI. CDR3 length: 16 amino acids. CDR3 nucleotide sequence: TGCGCCAGCAGACAAAACGGGCAGGGCTTCAATCAGCCCCAGCATTTT. The encoded protein is CASRQNGQGFNQPQHF.

This clone was recorded only once. The V gene is TRBV5-6, the J gene TRBJ1-3; 7 nucleotides agree with TRBD1. The CDR3 sequence is 16 residues long. CDR1 and CDR2 (germline): SGHDT, YYEEEE. J was trimmed by 6 bases and V by 2 bases; bases with no gene match: 11. CDR3 nucleotide sequence: TGTGCCAGCAGCTTTCGGACAGGATCTTATGAAAACACCATATATTTT. Its protein product is CASSFRTGSYENTIYF.

This clone is judged medium-sized. The chain has TRBV10-2 and TRBJ2-1; 12 nucleotides agree with TRBD2. Germline V gene lookup returns CDR1 WSHSY and CDR2 SAAADI. The CDR3 is 17 amino acids. With 6 bases clipped from V and 4 bases from J, the junction kept 10 bases outside the gene matches. The CDR3 nucleotides are TGCGCCAGCAGCGCTAGCGGGAGGGGTAGTAGGTACAATGAGCAGTTCTTC. Translation: CASSASGRGSRYNEQFF.

This chain uses TRBV10-1 with TRBJ1-5; D gene uncertain. The CDR3 consists of 13 residues. V was cut by 2 bases and J by 4 bases, with 6 bases left in between. The germline V gene encodes CDR1 WNHNN and CDR2 SYGVQD (reference sequence). CDR3 loop: CASSENRNQPQHF. The CDR3 DNA is TGCGCCAGCAGTGAGAACAGAAATCAGCCCCAGCATTTT.

The chain has TRBV27 and TRBJ2-4, with D maybe TRBD1 (6 bases). The CDR3 covers 15 residues. V shed 6 bases and J shed 2 bases, with 14 bases lying between them. Germline lookup yields CDR1 MNHEY and CDR2 SMNVEV (reference sequence). The CDR3 DNA reads as TGTGCCAGCAGACCAGGGGATCGAACCAAAAACATTCAGTACTTC. This translates into CASRPGDRTKNIQYF.

The V and J genes are TRBV5-6 and TRBJ2-1, with 10 bases that match TRBD1. Looked up from germline, CDR1 is SGHDT and CDR2 is YYEEEE. CDR3 length equals 16 residues. Losses at the gene ends were 0 bases for V and 3 bases for J; bases not matched to a gene: 3. Here the CDR3 DNA reads TGTGCCAGCAGCTTGGCCGGGACAGGGGACTACAATGAGCAGTTCTTC. It specifies CASSLAGTGDYNEQFF.

This clone was detected once. This chain joins TRBV9 and TRBJ2-1; 10 bases are shared with TRBD2. The CDR3 is made up of 18 amino acids. Germline-derived CDR1 and CDR2 are SGDLS and YYNGEE. The ends lost 3 bases at V and 5 bases at J; junction bases unmatched: 14. The CDR3 reads CASSASLLAGDSNNEQFF. The CDR3 coding sequence is TGTGCCAGCAGCGCCTCTCTCCTAGCGGGAGATTCAAACAATGAGCAGTTCTTC. The full variable domain, rest sourced from reference TRBV9 and TRBJ2-1, is DSGVTQTPKHLITATGQRVTLRCSPRSGDLSVYWYQQSLDQGLQFLIQYYNGEERAKGNILERFSAQQFPDLHSELNLSSLELGDSALYFCASSASLLAGDSNNEQFFGPGTRLTVL.

V gene TRBV9 combines with J gene TRBJ2-1, with 10 bases matching TRBD1. V shed 4 bases, J shed 6 bases, and the junction held 16 bases outside the gene matches. Per germline, CDR1 SGDLS and CDR2 YYNGEE. The CDR3 is made up of 18 amino acids. CDR3 loop: CASSPGTTGGLRSNEQFF. CDR3 sequence (DNA): TGTGCCAGCAGCCCGGGAACGACAGGGGGCTTGAGGAGCAATGAGCAGTTCTTC.

Only a few counts were recorded for this clone. This chain joins TRBV7-2 and TRBJ1-2; tentative D call: TRBD1 (6 bases). The CDR3 is 15 amino acids. The germline V gene encodes CDR1 SGHTA and CDR2 FQGNSA. With 5 bases removed from V and 7 bases from J, the gap between germline ends came to 20 bases. For the CDR3, the DNA is TGTGCCAGCAGCCCCGAGGTTGGGGGGGCTTTTGGCTACACCTTC. It is translated as CASSPEVGGAFGYTF. The full variable domain, rest sourced from reference TRBV7-2 and TRBJ1-2, is GAGVSQSPSNKVTEKGKDVELRCDPISGHTALYWYRQSLGQGLEFLIYFQGNSAPDKSGLPSDRFSAERTGGSVSTLTIQRTQQEDSAVYLCASSPEVGGAFGYTFGSGTRLTVV.

This clone appeared once. The genes are TRBV6-5 and TRBJ2-7; 13 positions match TRBD2. Germline CDR1 is MNHEY and CDR2 is SVGAGI. The V segment lost 0 bases and the J segment 7 bases; nucleotides outside the gene matches: 6. This CDR3 region has 16 residues. CDR3 sequence reads: CASSYSGPGLAGEQYF. The DNA for the CDR3 is TGTGCCAGCAGTTACTCTGGACCGGGACTAGCGGGAGAGCAGTACTTC.

V is TRBV4-3 and J is TRBJ1-5; a possible D gene is TRBD1 (5 bases). The CDR3 contains 15 residues. V lost 0 bases and J 3 bases, leaving 9 bases between the germline ends. Germline CDR1 is LGHNA and CDR2 is YSLEER. CDR3 in amino acids: CASSQDAGVNQPQHF. The CDR3 DNA reads TGCGCCAGCAGCCAAGATGCGGGGGTCAATCAGCCCCAGCATTTT.

CDR3 bases: TGTGCTAGTGGTCACGGGACAGGTGAAGCTTTCTTT. Translation gives CASGHGTGEAFF. This chain uses TRBV12-5 with TRBJ1-1; 8 bases map to TRBD1. With V trimmed by 5 bases and J by 7 bases, 3 bases remained unmatched. Per the germline V gene, CDR1 is LGHNT and CDR2 is FRNRAP. This CDR3 has 12 residues.

V and J are TRBV19 and TRBJ2-7; 7 nucleotides match TRBD1. Germline V gene data show CDR1 as LNHDA and CDR2 as SQIVND (reference sequence). The CDR3 is made up of 16 amino acids. Germline trimming cut 5 bases from V and 5 bases from J; bases unmatched to any gene: 15. CDR3 region: CASSPVTTGKAHEQYF. In nucleotides, the CDR3 is TGTGCCAGTAGTCCTGTTACGACAGGGAAAGCTCACGAGCAGTACTTC.

The V gene is TRBV18, the J gene TRBJ1-5, with 11 nucleotides matching TRBD1. Per the germline V gene, CDR1 is KGHSH and CDR2 is LQKENI. Trimming removed 3 bases from V and 6 bases from J; junction bases left unmatched: 7. The CDR3 consists of 16 residues. CDR3 region: CASSPGQGGWGQPQHF. The CDR3 region has the DNA TGTGCCAGCTCACCGGGACAGGGGGGTTGGGGTCAGCCCCAGCATTTT.

The CDR3 loop is CASTLRGGAGQFF. CDR3 nucleotide sequence: TGTGCCAGCACCTTGCGGGGGGGCGCTGGGCAGTTCTTC. The chain joins TRBV12-3 or TRBV12-4 to TRBJ2-1, with TRBD2 matching over 9 bases. The CDR3 covers 13 residues. V lost 7 bases, J lost 12 bases, and 10 bases stayed unmatched.

The chain links TRBV14 to TRBJ2-3; TRBD2 aligns across 9 bases. The ends lost 4 bases at V and 4 bases at J; junction bases unmatched: 9. Germline loops: CDR1 SGHDN, CDR2 FVKESK. The CDR3 has 16 residues. CDR3 in amino acids: CASSLAGETVPDTQYF. As DNA, the CDR3 is TGTGCCAGCAGCCTAGCGGGAGAGACAGTCCCAGATACGCAGTATTTT.

The sample holds a few counts of this clone. The chain joins TRBV5-1 to TRBJ1-1; D is perhaps TRBD1 (6 bases). CDR3 length: 16 residues. Trimming left V 3 bases short and J 0 bases short, with 15 bases between. Germline CDR1 and CDR2: SGHRS and YFSETQ. The DNA for the CDR3 is TGCGCCAGCAGCTGGGGCCTGAGGGACATGAACACTGAAGCTTTCTTT. Translating it yields CASSWGLRDMNTEAFF.

The V call is TRBV29-1, the J call TRBJ1-4, with a tentative D call TRBD1 (6 bases). The V end was cut by 4 bases, the J end by 8 bases, with 17 bases between. CDR3 length equals 14 residues. Germline loops: CDR1 SQVTM, CDR2 ANQGSEA. DNA of the CDR3: TGCAGCGTTGGGAACCCGGGGGGCATCGAAAAACTGTTTTTT. Translating it yields CSVGNPGGIEKLFF.

V and J are TRBV19 and TRBJ1-4; no definite D call. Looked up from germline, CDR1 is LNHDA and CDR2 is SQIVND (reference sequence). The V end was cut by 7 bases, the J end by 6 bases, with 18 bases between. The CDR3 is made up of 15 amino acids. The CDR3, as DNA: TGTGCCAGTAATCAGCCGACAACGGGATATGAAAAACTGTTTTTT. Translating gives CASNQPTTGYEKLFF.

The gene calls are TRBV7-7 and TRBJ2-3; 8 bases line up with TRBD1. The junction had 7 bases not matched to a gene; V was cut back by 4 bases and J by 4 bases. From germline, CDR1 is SSHAT and CDR2 FNYEAQ (reference sequence). This CDR3 region has 15 residues. The CDR3 DNA reads TGTGCCAGCAGCTCAGGGACAGGCCAGGCAGATACGCAGTATTTT. It specifies CASSSGTGQADTQYF.

CDR3: CASSSPRTSGSYEQYF. In nucleotides, the CDR3 is TGTGCCAGCAGCTCTCCGAGGACTAGCGGCTCCTACGAGCAGTACTTC. This rearrangement joins TRBV7-9 to TRBJ2-7; 10 nucleotides align to TRBD2. The germline V gene has CDR1 SEHNR and CDR2 FQNEAQ (reference sequence). V shed 4 bases, J shed 0 bases, and the junction held 6 bases outside the gene matches. The CDR3 is 16 residues long. Full variable domain (remainder filled in from reference TRBV7-9 and TRBJ2-7): DTGVSQNPRHKITKRGQNVTFRCDPISEHNRLYWYRQTLGQGPEFLTYFQNEAQLEKSRLLSDRFSAERPKGSFSTLEIQRTEQGDSAMYLCASSSPRTSGSYEQYFGPGTRLTVT.

V usage is TRBV30 and J usage is TRBJ1-1, with D unclear. The CDR3 length is 13 residues. In germline, CDR1 is GTSNPN, CDR2 SVGIG (reference sequence). Trimming left V 7 bases short and J 5 bases short, with 17 bases between. CDR3 sequence (DNA): TGTGCCTCCATGAAGCGGCGGGAGACTGAAGCTTTCTTT. Its protein product is CASMKRRETEAFF.

The chain links TRBV9 to TRBJ2-1; D might be TRBD2 (5 bases). CDR3 length: 15 amino acids. CDR1 is SGDLS and CDR2 is YYNGEE in the germline V gene. Trimming took off 4 bases at V and 3 bases at J, with 14 bases between the two ends. The CDR3 loop reads CASSPRDGNYNEQFF. CDR3 coding DNA: TGTGCCAGCAGCCCCCGCGACGGGAACTACAATGAGCAGTTCTTC.